This T cell receptor beta chain was sequenced for a study of T-cell reconstitution after alpha-beta-depleted transplantation in children. General study findings and limits: Reports say that about two months after transplant, the alpha-beta T cells came out of several hundred graft clones that had expanded. The study traced high day-60 TCRbeta diversity in some patients to surviving recipient T cells and thymic progenitors. At the one-year point after transplant, T-cell counts and TCRbeta diversity were found to come mostly from T cells that had been newly produced.

CDR1 and CDR2 (germline): DFQATT, SNEGSKA (reference sequence). The CDR3 runs 14 residues. V shed 5 bases, J shed 4 bases, and the junction held 7 bases outside the gene matches. As to this clonotype: The antigen is undetermined.

Preparation of the TCRbeta library involved a method that used unique molecular identifiers. TCRdb passed the PCR reads through MiXCR, listing each CDR3 protein once. There are around 450,000 distinct CDR3 sequences in the sample; over 40% occur only once, and under 30% lies in the top ten. The TCR sequence derives from a girl aged 2 to 9 with aplastic anemia, due to receive a stem cell transplant. The starting material was PBMCs, obtained before TCRalphabeta/CD19-depleted stem cell transplant. The chain is built from TRBV20-1 and TRBJ1-1, with 10 bases that match TRBD1. CDR3 DNA: TGCAGTGCTCCTCGGACAGGGGGAGGCACTGAAGCTTTCTTT. Amino acids: CSAPRTGGGTEAFF.